The 10 T cell receptor beta chains given below trace back to one sample, sequenced in a study of CD8+ T cells in alopecia areata. The authors extracted RNA and reverse transcribed it into cDNA as the sequencing template. Sequencing was performed with immunoSEQ multiplex PCR; in TCRdb, only in-frame clones are kept and a portion is missing. The table shows about 130,000 clones, with 58% occurring only once. Sequencing used CD4+ T cells sorted from blood, obtained at week 0. The origin of the receptors is a human donor with alopecia areata.

The chain joins TRBV2 to TRBJ2-2; 12 nucleotides match TRBD2. Per the germline V gene, CDR1 is SNHLY and CDR2 is FYNNEI. This CDR3 comprises 18 residues. The V and J ends lost 3 bases and 4 bases, in that order; junction bases with no gene match: 9. The CDR3 loop is CASSDRALAGGFTGELFF. The CDR3 DNA reads as TGTGCCAGCAGTGACAGGGCCCTAGCGGGAGGGTTCACCGGGGAGCTGTTTTTT.

The chain is built from TRBV5-1 and TRBJ2-7; tentatively, D is TRBD1 (5 bases). V was pared by 4 bases and J by 2 bases, with 7 bases between. This CDR3 is built from 12 residues. The germline gives CDR1 SGHRS, CDR2 YFSETQ. CDR3 residues: CASSEGAYEQYF. CDR3 bases: TGCGCCAGCAGCGAAGGGGCCTACGAGCAGTACTTC. Variable domain in full (rest from reference TRBV5-1 and TRBJ2-7): KAGVTQTPRYLIKTRGQQVTLSCSPISGHRSVSWYQQTPGQGLQFLFEYFSETQRNKGNFPGRFSGRQFSNSRSEMNVSTLELGDSALYLCASSEGAYEQYFGPGTRLTVT.

This clone showed up just a few times. The CDR3 here is CAIHKGIDSPLHF. For the CDR3, the DNA is TGTGCCATCCACAAAGGGATTGATTCACCCCTCCACTTT. V is TRBV10-3 and J is TRBJ1-6; D gene unclear. The CDR3 extends over 13 amino acids. V lost 8 bases and J lost 8, with 13 bases in between. The V gene's germline CDR1 is ENHRY and CDR2 SYGVKD.

This clone was recorded only once. The CDR3 coding sequence is TGTGCCTGGACCGGGACTAGCGGGGGCAATGAGCAGTTCTTC. Translation: CAWTGTSGGNEQFF. The chain combines TRBV30 with TRBJ2-1, with 14 nucleotides matching TRBD2. Germline V gene sequence: CDR1 GTSNPN, CDR2 SVGIG (reference sequence). CDR3 length: 14 amino acids. With V trimmed by 4 bases and J by 6 bases, 2 bases remained unmatched.

J is TRBJ2-7 and V is TRBV7-3; the match to TRBD1 covers 9 bases. The length of the CDR3 is 17 residues. Germline V CDR1 and CDR2: SGHTA, FQGTGA. J was trimmed by 2 bases and V by 1 base; bases with no gene match: 9. The CDR3 region is CASSLNFAGTGTYEQYF. The DNA for the CDR3 is TGTGCCAGCAGCTTAAACTTTGCCGGGACAGGGACCTACGAGCAGTACTTC.

This clone turned up a few times. This chain connects TRBV6-6 to TRBJ2-7; the match to TRBD2 covers 8 bases. This CDR3 has 15 residues. Losses at the gene ends were 3 bases for V and 2 bases for J; bases not matched to a gene: 6. Germline V gene lookup returns CDR1 MNHNY and CDR2 SVGAGI (reference sequence). The CDR3 DNA reads as TGTGCCAGCAGTTATCTGGGCGGGGGGACCTACGAGCAGTACTTC. It translates to CASSYLGGGTYEQYF.

The chain couples TRBV6-5 to TRBJ2-1, with 14 bases identical to TRBD2. The CDR3 sequence is 15 residues long. After removal of 5 bases from V and 9 bases from J, the junction contained 6 bases not matched to a gene. CDR1 is MNHEY, CDR2 SVGAGI, per germline. The DNA for the CDR3 is TGTGCCAGCAGTGGGACTAGCGGGAGAATTAGTGAGCAGTTCTTC. Amino acid sequence: CASSGTSGRISEQFF.

The chain combines TRBV7-2 with TRBJ1-1; 7 nucleotides align to TRBD1. Germline loops: CDR1 SGHTA, CDR2 FQGNSA. The CDR3 is 16 amino acids. V shed 5 bases, J shed 6 bases, and the junction held 15 bases outside the gene matches. The CDR3 region is CASSRRKGQAEAEAFF. CDR3 sequence (DNA): TGTGCCAGCAGCCGACGAAAAGGACAGGCCGAGGCTGAAGCTTTCTTT.

The rearrangement joins TRBV27 to TRBJ2-3, with 13 bases lining up with TRBD2. Germline assignment: CDR1 MNHEY and CDR2 SMNVEV (reference sequence). V lost 5 bases and J lost 1; bases outside the gene matches: 9. The CDR3 runs 18 residues. The CDR3 is CASSQTSGGSSGTDTQYF. CDR3 nucleotides: TGTGCCAGCAGTCAGACTAGCGGGGGGTCCTCTGGCACAGATACGCAGTATTTT.

The J gene is TRBJ1-3, the V gene TRBV5-1; a weak D match, TRBD1 (6 bases). The CDR3 loop spans 16 amino acids. The V and J ends lost 4 bases and 0 bases respectively, with 14 bases between them. The V gene's germline CDR1 is SGHRS and CDR2 YFSETQ. Here the CDR3 DNA reads TGCGCCAGCAGCCAGAAAGGACAGCGCTCTGGAAACACCATATATTTT. Encoded protein: CASSQKGQRSGNTIYF. Based on the CDR3 plus reference TRBV5-1 and TRBJ1-3, the full variable domain is KAGVTQTPRYLIKTRGQQVTLSCSPISGHRSVSWYQQTPGQGLQFLFEYFSETQRNKGNFPGRFSGRQFSNSRSEMNVSTLELGDSALYLCASSQKGQRSGNTIYFGEGSWLTVV.